Presented here are 2 T cell receptor beta chains from one specimen sequenced in a study of T cells after yellow fever vaccination. TCRdb called the 5' RACE reads again in MiXCR, with one record for every CDR3 protein. Found here are thousands of distinct CDR3 sequences, 5.5% to 8% of them singletons; the top ten hold roughly 60%. The specimen was PBMCs, either bulk or a sorted T-cell subset (CD4+, CD8+, memory, or dextramer-sorted; not recorded which), collected less than 16 days after the first yellow fever vaccination. These receptors came from a young man who received the YFV17D yellow fever vaccine.

The genes are TRBV4-2 and TRBJ2-1; D uncertain. The germline CDR1 and CDR2 sequences are LGHNA and YNFKEQ. This CDR3 is 14 amino acids long. V was cut by 10 bases and J by 6 bases, with 19 bases left in between. The CDR3 loop reads CAIGPELRCNEQFF. CDR3 coding DNA: TGTGCCATCGGCCCCGAGCTCCGCTGCAATGAGCAGTTCTTC.

This clonotype was picked up many times. This rearrangement joins TRBV5-1 to TRBJ2-7; D gene uncertain. The CDR3 contains 13 residues. Germline V gene data show CDR1 as SGHRS and CDR2 as YFSETQ. Deletions cut 3 bases from V and 1 base from J, with 8 bases between. The CDR3, as DNA: TGCGCCAGCAGCTCTCTGGGTTCCTACGAGCAGTACTTC. Translating it yields CASSSLGSYEQYF.